This T cell receptor beta chain was sequenced during a study of cytomegalovirus exposure and HLA in healthy donors. Points from the study as a whole: A later analysis reportedly identified an Asian-associated ancestry cluster as carrying fewer N-insertions than the approximately 670-donor mean.

Of note for this clone: The antigen is unknown.

Germline values: CDR1 SGHNT, CDR2 YYREEE (reference sequence). This CDR3 is 15 amino acids long. V shed 4 bases and J 0 bases; nucleotides not matched to a gene: 5. Both 60 Vbeta primers and 13 Jbeta primers went into the PCR. The assay was immunoSEQ multiplex PCR, and TCRdb's table has in-frame clones only and misses some. This sample has more than 80,000 clones, with more than 55% found just once. This clonotype originated in a human donor in good health. V is TRBV5-4 and J is TRBJ2-7, with 9 bases aligning to TRBD1. Sequenced material: PBMCs. CDR3 loop: CASSGDRALSYEQYF. CDR3 nucleotide sequence: TGTGCCAGCAGCGGGGACAGGGCCCTCTCCTACGAGCAGTACTTC.